Reported below is one TCR beta chain. Its antigen is undetermined. This entry belongs to a study of T-cell memory formation after mild COVID-19. The study's findings and limits: Clones which contracted sat mainly in CM and EM if CD4+, and in EMRA if CD8+. Prior to infection, memory already included some responding clones, suggesting cross-reactive memory joined.

This CDR3 contains 14 residues. Trimming took off 6 bases at V and 2 bases at J, with 14 bases between the two ends. Germline values: CDR1 SGHVS, CDR2 FQNEAQ. TCRdb reprocessed the 5' RACE reads via MiXCR and lists one record per CDR3 protein. Of roughly 40,000 distinct CDR3 sequences detected, roughly 8% appear once; the ten largest clones hold about 1.4%. The rearrangement links TRBV7-8 to TRBJ2-7; TRBD1 is a possible D gene (5 bases). The sample taken for sequencing was PBMCs or a T cell subset sorted from them (not recorded which). This TCR was recovered from a young man who had mild COVID-19 (a few samples of this study predate the infection). Cell type and time point are not known. The CDR3 here is CASRKPTETYEQYV. Here the CDR3 DNA reads TGTGCCAGCAGAAAACCGACAGAGACCTACGAGCAGTACGTC.